This T cell receptor (beta chain) was sequenced during a study of identical twins. Overall study findings and caveats: Among monozygotic twins, out-of-frame TCR alpha sharing exceeded what models predicted. In beta out-of-frame sequences, the excess sharing between twins was weaker.

Template switching added a universal primer site, and cDNA bore unique molecular identifiers. TCRdb used MiXCR to reprocess the 5' RACE reads, holding one entry per CDR3 protein. Of 300,000 to 400,000 distinct CDR3 sequences listed, roughly 9% are singletons. This clonotype was seen at least ten times. The antigen remains unidentified. This CDR3 has 14 residues. The germline gives CDR1 SQVTM, CDR2 ANQGSEA. The ends lost 6 bases at V and 4 bases at J; junction bases unmatched: 7. Healthy Caucasians supplied all donations. This sequence was found in a woman aged 45-65 years in good health. The rearrangement joins TRBV29-1 to TRBJ2-1; 9 bases are shared with TRBD2. Sample: naive T cells sorted from blood. DNA of the CDR3: TGCAGCGTCCGGCAGCTAGCGGGATACAATGAGCAGTTCTTC. Translated: CSVRQLAGYNEQFF.